This T cell receptor (beta chain) was retrieved from a study of blood T cell repertoires in COVID-19. Trimming stripped 2 bases from V and 2 bases from J, with 12 bases between. The CDR3 contains 15 residues. The germline V gene encodes CDR1 SGHRS and CDR2 YFSETQ. Assay: immunoSEQ multiplex PCR; the TCRdb copy retains only in-frame clones and omits some. This sample has under 200,000 clones, with 80% found just once. Clinical history as reported by participants underpinned cohort assignment. The sequence was collected from a woman aged 60-70 years who had recovered from COVID-19. Input material: PBMCs or T cells enriched from blood (not recorded which). This sequence joins TRBV5-1 and TRBJ2-3; D possibly corresponds to TRBD1 (6 bases). The CDR3 sequence is CASSFAGVFTDTQYF. The CDR3 DNA reads as TGCGCCAGCAGCTTCGCAGGGGTTTTCACAGATACGCAGTATTTT.